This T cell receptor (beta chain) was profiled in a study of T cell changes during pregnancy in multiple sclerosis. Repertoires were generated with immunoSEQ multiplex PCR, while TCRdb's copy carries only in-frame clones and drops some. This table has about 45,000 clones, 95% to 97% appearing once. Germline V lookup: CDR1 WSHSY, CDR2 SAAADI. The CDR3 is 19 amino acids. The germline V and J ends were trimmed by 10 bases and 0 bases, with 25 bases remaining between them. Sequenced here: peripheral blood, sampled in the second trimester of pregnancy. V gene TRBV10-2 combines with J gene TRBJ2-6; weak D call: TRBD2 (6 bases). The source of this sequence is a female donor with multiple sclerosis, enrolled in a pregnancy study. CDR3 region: CATARDAGSWGSGANVLTF. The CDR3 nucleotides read TGCGCCACCGCGCGGGACGCAGGTTCTTGGGGCTCTGGGGCCAACGTCCTGACTTTC.